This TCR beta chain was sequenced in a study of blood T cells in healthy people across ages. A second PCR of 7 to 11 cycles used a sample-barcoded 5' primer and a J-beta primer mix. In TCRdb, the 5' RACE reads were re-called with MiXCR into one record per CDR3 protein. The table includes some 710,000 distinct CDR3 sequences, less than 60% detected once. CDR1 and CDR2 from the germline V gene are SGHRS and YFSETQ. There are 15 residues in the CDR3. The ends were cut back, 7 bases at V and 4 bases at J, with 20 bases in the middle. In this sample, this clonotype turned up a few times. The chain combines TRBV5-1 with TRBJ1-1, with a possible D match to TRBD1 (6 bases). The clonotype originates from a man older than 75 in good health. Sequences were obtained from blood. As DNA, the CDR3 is TGCGCCAGCGCCGATCAACAGGGCCTAGGCACTGAAGCTTTCTTT. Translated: CASADQQGLGTEAFF. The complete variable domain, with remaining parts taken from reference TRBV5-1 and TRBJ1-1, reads KAGVTQTPRYLIKTRGQQVTLSCSPISGHRSVSWYQQTPGQGLQFLFEYFSETQRNKGNFPGRFSGRQFSNSRSEMNVSTLELGDSALYLCASADQQGLGTEAFFGQGTRLTVV.